The 9 T cell receptor beta chains presented below share a single source sample, sequenced in a study of shared clonotypes between healthy human individuals. Produced via immunoSEQ multiplex PCR; TCRdb's table is partial and in-frame only. The profile covers roughly 2.2 million clones, with approximately 93% appearing a single time and about 0.41% taken by the ten largest. The sequenced sample was naive CD4+ T cells from PBMCs. The subset is: CD45RA+ positively selected. Source of these receptors: a man between 18 and 35 years old in good health. Some clones in this sample may be carry-over from other donors' samples.

The chain uses TRBV4-3 and TRBJ2-1; the D gene is possibly TRBD2 (6 bases). The germline V gene encodes CDR1 LGHNA and CDR2 YSLEER. The CDR3 contains 16 residues. Trimming left V 1 base short and J 3 bases short, with 13 bases between. The CDR3 region is CASSQGTTSYYNEQFF. The CDR3 DNA is TGCGCCAGCAGCCAAGGGACTACGTCTTACTACAATGAGCAGTTCTTC.

DNA for the CDR3: TGTGCCAGCAGTACCGGGATGCTTGTCCCTGAGACTTCACCCCTCCACTTT. Protein product: CASSTGMLVPETSPLHF. The chain links TRBV7-8 to TRBJ1-6; no definite D call. Germline values: CDR1 SGHVS, CDR2 FQNEAQ. There are 17 residues in the CDR3. V lost 6 bases and J lost 9, with 24 bases in between. Full variable domain (rest looked up from reference TRBV7-8 and TRBJ1-6): GAGVSQSPRYKVAKRGQDVALRCDPISGHVSLFWYQQALGQGPEFLTYFQNEAQLDKSGLPSDRFFAERPEGSVSTLKIQRTQQEDSAVYLCASSTGMLVPETSPLHFGNGTRLTVT.

This sequence joins TRBV4-2 and TRBJ2-7; D is perhaps TRBD2 (5 bases). Deletions cut 2 bases from V and 3 bases from J, with 14 bases between. The germline gives CDR1 LGHNA, CDR2 YNFKEQ. The CDR3 runs 15 residues. CDR3 protein: CASSQNFGEYYEQYF. CDR3 nucleotide sequence: TGTGCCAGCAGCCAAAATTTTGGGGAGTACTACGAGCAGTACTTC.

Details on this clone: The same CDR3 also results from other DNA sequences found in this sample. The chain has TRBV9 and TRBJ2-5; D assignment may be TRBD1 or TRBD2 (5 bases each). The V and J ends lost 2 bases and 4 bases respectively, with 9 bases between them. Germline lookup yields CDR1 SGDLS and CDR2 YYNGEE. The CDR3 is made up of 13 amino acids. The CDR3 coding sequence is TGTGCCAGCAGCGTCCGGGACCGAGAGACCCAGTACTTC. The encoded protein is CASSVRDRETQYF.

The genes are TRBV2 and TRBJ2-4; tentative D call: TRBD2 (6 bases). The germline V gene encodes CDR1 SNHLY and CDR2 FYNNEI. Trimming cost V 0 bases and J 13 bases, with 19 bases left between them. The CDR3 spans 15 residues. The CDR3 DNA sequence: TGTGCCAGCAGTGAAGCGCTTGCGGGGTCGCGCCACCAGTACTTC. Amino acids: CASSEALAGSRHQYF. The full variable domain, completed using reference TRBV2 and TRBJ2-4, is EPEVTQTPSHQVTQMGQEVILRCVPISNHLYFYWYRQILGQKVEFLVSFYNNEISEKSEIFDDQFSVERPDGSNFTLKIRSTKLEDSAMYFCASSEALAGSRHQYFGAGTRLSVL.

This chain connects TRBV18 to TRBJ1-2, with D hard to call. Trimming shortened V by 4 bases and J by 4 bases, and 13 bases separated the two germline ends. CDR3 length equals 14 residues. Germline CDR1 and CDR2: KGHSH and LQKENI. The CDR3 region has the DNA TGTGCCAGCTCACTTCCGGACGGTATCTATGGCTACACCTTC. Amino acid sequence: CASSLPDGIYGYTF.

Worth noting for this clone: This sample also contains other DNA sequences that code for the same CDR3. The chain is built from TRBV15 and TRBJ1-3; D perhaps matches TRBD1 (5 bases). The germline V gene has CDR1 LNHNV and CDR2 YYDKDF (reference sequence). V was shortened by 5 bases and J by 4 bases, with 12 bases between the two germline ends. CDR3 size: 14 residues. The CDR3 region is CATSRDSLGNTIYF. As DNA, the CDR3 is TGTGCCACCAGCCGGGACTCGCTAGGAAACACCATATATTTT.

The table lists this clone with a count of one. V usage is TRBV15 and J usage is TRBJ2-7; D is perhaps TRBD1 (7 bases). The ends were cut back, 6 bases at V and 2 bases at J, with 17 bases in the middle. This CDR3 spans 15 amino acids. Germline V gene lookup returns CDR1 LNHNV and CDR2 YYDKDF (reference sequence). DNA of the CDR3: TGTGCCACCAGACGTCGCCAGGGGGGAGCCTACGAGCAGTACTTC. As protein: CATRRRQGGAYEQYF.

This chain connects TRBV19 to TRBJ1-2; D possibly corresponds to TRBD1 (6 bases). This CDR3 region has 13 residues. In germline, CDR1 is LNHDA, CDR2 SQIVND (reference sequence). The germline V and J ends were trimmed by 9 bases and 6 bases, with 17 bases remaining between them. The CDR3 region is CASRERGLDGYTF. The CDR3 coding sequence is TGTGCCAGCCGCGAGAGGGGGTTAGATGGCTACACCTTC.